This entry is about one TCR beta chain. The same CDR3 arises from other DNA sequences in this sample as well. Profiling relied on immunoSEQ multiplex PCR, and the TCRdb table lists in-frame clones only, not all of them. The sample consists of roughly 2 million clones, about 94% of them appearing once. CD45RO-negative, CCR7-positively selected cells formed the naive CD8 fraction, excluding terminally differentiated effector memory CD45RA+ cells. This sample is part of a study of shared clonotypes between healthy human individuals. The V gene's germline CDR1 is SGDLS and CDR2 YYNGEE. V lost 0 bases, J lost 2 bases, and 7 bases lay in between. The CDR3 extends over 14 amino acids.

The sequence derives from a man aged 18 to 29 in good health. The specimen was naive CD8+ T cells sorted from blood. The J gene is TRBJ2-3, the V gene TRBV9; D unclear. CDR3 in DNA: TGTGCCAGCAGCGTAGCTCTGGCCACAGATACGCAGTATTTT. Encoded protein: CASSVALATDTQYF.